The 14 T cell receptor beta chains below come from one sample, sequenced in a study of blood T cell repertoires in COVID-19. The protocol was immunoSEQ multiplex PCR, while the TCRdb copy is restricted to in-frame clones and leaves out a portion. The sample yields around 70,000 clones, less than 80% seen once. Material: peripheral blood. These receptors came from a man aged 55 to 69 with active or convalescent COVID-19.

In its sample, this clone was seen a few times. The rearrangement links TRBV7-9 to TRBJ1-5, with TRBD1 identical over 8 bases. CDR1 SEHNR and CDR2 FQNEAQ come from the germline V gene (reference sequence). This CDR3 has 14 residues. J was trimmed by 2 bases and V by 5 bases; bases with no gene match: 2. The CDR3 sequence is CASSTQGGNQPQHF. The CDR3 nucleotides are TGTGCCAGCAGCACACAGGGGGGCAATCAGCCCCAGCATTTT.

The genes are TRBV6-5 and TRBJ2-2; possibly TRBD1 for D (5 bases). The CDR3 is 15 residues long. Trimming left V 7 bases short and J 1 base short, with 13 bases between. Germline V CDR1 and CDR2: MNHEY, SVGAGI. In DNA form, the CDR3 reads TGTGCCAGCAAGATGACAGCTATGAACACCGGGGAGCTGTTTTTT. Translation gives CASKMTAMNTGELFF.

The chain couples TRBV30 to TRBJ2-1, with 9 bases lining up with TRBD2. Germline-derived CDR1 and CDR2 are GTSNPN and SVGIG (reference sequence). The CDR3 is 15 amino acids. V was pared by 4 bases and J by 4 bases, with 8 bases of the junction left unmatched. CDR3 in amino acids: CAWTGLAGLYNEQFF. CDR3 nucleotides: TGTGCCTGGACCGGGCTAGCGGGGCTGTACAATGAGCAGTTCTTC. The whole variable domain, filled in from reference TRBV30 and TRBJ2-1, reads SQTIHQWPATLVQPVGSPLSLECTVEGTSNPNLYWYRQAAGRGLQLLFYSVGIGQISSEVPQNLSASRPQDRQFILSSKKLLLSDSGFYLCAWTGLAGLYNEQFFGPGTRLTVL.

This rearrangement joins TRBV27 to TRBJ2-2, with D perhaps matching TRBD2 (5 bases). Trimming removed 4 bases from V and 6 bases from J, with 15 bases in between. The CDR3 has 15 amino acids. Germline V gene data show CDR1 as MNHEY and CDR2 as SMNVEV (reference sequence). In DNA form, the CDR3 reads TGTGCCAGCAGTTCCTCGGAGGCGGCTGCCGGGGAGCTGTTTTTT. This sequence encodes CASSSSEAAAGELFF.

This clone was observed once. The J gene is TRBJ2-1, the V gene TRBV2, with TRBD2 as a possible D gene (7 bases). Looked up from germline, CDR1 is SNHLY and CDR2 is FYNNEI. This CDR3 is 15 amino acids long. V lost 7 bases, J lost 2 bases, and 15 bases lay in between. The CDR3 loop is CASTGGGDTYNEQFF. The CDR3 nucleotides read TGTGCCAGCACGGGAGGTGGGGACACCTACAATGAGCAGTTCTTC.

The chain joins TRBV5-1 to TRBJ2-1; a possible D gene is TRBD2 (6 bases). Trimming took off 0 bases at V and 7 bases at J, with 11 bases between the two ends. The CDR3 runs 14 residues. Per the germline V gene, CDR1 is SGHRS and CDR2 is YFSETQ. CDR3 sequence (DNA): TGCGCCAGCAGCTTGGGGAGGGGTGGGAATGAGCAGTTCTTC. Amino acids: CASSLGRGGNEQFF.

The chain uses TRBV3-1 (or the pseudogene TRBV3-2) and TRBJ2-1; TRBD2 might be the D (6 bases). V was clipped by 0 bases and J by 1 base, with 13 bases between them. This CDR3 contains 17 residues. Germline lookup yields CDR1 LGHDT and CDR2 YNNKEL (reference sequence). CDR3 nucleotide sequence: TGTGCCAGCAGCCAAGAGGTTGGCGGGGCATCCTACAATGAGCAGTTCTTC. It yields the protein CASSQEVGGASYNEQFF.

J is TRBJ1-6 and V is TRBV4-3; 7 bases are shared with TRBD1. Germline loops: CDR1 LGHNA, CDR2 YSLEER. The CDR3 has 16 residues. V dropped 0 bases and J dropped 7; count of bases not matched to a gene: 6. CDR3 sequence reads: CASSQDKTGMNSPLHF. Here the CDR3 DNA reads TGCGCCAGCAGCCAAGATAAGACAGGGATGAATTCACCCCTCCACTTT.

This chain joins TRBV2 and TRBJ1-6, with 7 nucleotides matching TRBD1. This CDR3 has 15 amino acids. Germline CDR1 reads SNHLY; CDR2 reads FYNNEI. V lost 6 bases to trimming and J lost 4 bases; unmatched junction nucleotides: 6. The DNA for the CDR3 is TGTGCCAGCAGCGACGGGACAGCTTATAATTCACCCCTCCACTTT. This codes for CASSDGTAYNSPLHF.

The J gene is TRBJ1-2, the V gene TRBV7-2, with 8 bases that match TRBD1. Per the germline V gene, CDR1 is SGHTA and CDR2 is FQGNSA. The CDR3 contains 16 residues. V was pared by 3 bases and J by 4 bases, with 10 bases of the junction left unmatched. The DNA for the CDR3 is TGTGCCAGCAGCTTTCGACCCGGGACAGGATCCTATGGCTACACCTTC. Amino acids: CASSFRPGTGSYGYTF.

This clone came up once. This chain links TRBV2 with TRBJ2-7; weak D call: TRBD1 (7 bases). V was shortened by 4 bases and J by 1 base, with 14 bases between the two germline ends. Per the germline V gene, CDR1 is SNHLY and CDR2 is FYNNEI. The CDR3 extends over 15 amino acids. The CDR3 reads CASSGGDRPSYEQYF. CDR3 sequence (DNA): TGTGCCAGCAGTGGGGGGGACAGACCTTCCTACGAGCAGTACTTC. The whole variable domain, remainder taken from reference TRBV2 and TRBJ2-7, is EPEVTQTPSHQVTQMGQEVILRCVPISNHLYFYWYRQILGQKVEFLVSFYNNEISEKSEIFDDQFSVERPDGSNFTLKIRSTKLEDSAMYFCASSGGDRPSYEQYFGPGTRLTVT.

The chain recombines TRBV9 with TRBJ1-2, with 9 bases identical to TRBD1. The CDR3 sequence is 16 residues long. CDR1 SGDLS and CDR2 YYNGEE come from the germline V gene. The J segment lost 4 bases and the V segment lost 4 bases, leaving 11 bases of the junction unmatched. The CDR3 spells CASSPPRDRASYGYTF. CDR3 sequence (DNA): TGTGCCAGCAGCCCCCCAAGGGACAGGGCAAGCTATGGCTACACCTTC.

The rearrangement joins TRBV4-1 to TRBJ2-3, with D maybe TRBD2 (7 bases). CDR1 and CDR2 from the germline V gene are MGHRA and YSYEKL. Trimming shortened V by 6 bases and J by 2 bases, and 15 bases separated the two germline ends. The CDR3 covers 15 residues. The CDR3 spells CASRLRGRATDTQYF. CDR3 coding DNA: TGCGCCAGCAGACTAAGGGGGAGGGCCACAGATACGCAGTATTTT.

A note on this clone: This CDR3 is missing its conserved last phenylalanine or tryptophan, likely due to a read error. It is unclear where the CDR3 begins or ends on the DNA, so no DNA is shown, and the CDR3 is as TCRdb lists it. The chain couples TRBV11-2 to TRBJ2-3; the table's D call of TRBD2 was not tested on the DNA. CDR1 and CDR2 (germline): SGHAT, FQNNGV. The CDR3 has 12 residues if both end residues are counted. The CDR3 loop reads CASSLSGTRLEI.